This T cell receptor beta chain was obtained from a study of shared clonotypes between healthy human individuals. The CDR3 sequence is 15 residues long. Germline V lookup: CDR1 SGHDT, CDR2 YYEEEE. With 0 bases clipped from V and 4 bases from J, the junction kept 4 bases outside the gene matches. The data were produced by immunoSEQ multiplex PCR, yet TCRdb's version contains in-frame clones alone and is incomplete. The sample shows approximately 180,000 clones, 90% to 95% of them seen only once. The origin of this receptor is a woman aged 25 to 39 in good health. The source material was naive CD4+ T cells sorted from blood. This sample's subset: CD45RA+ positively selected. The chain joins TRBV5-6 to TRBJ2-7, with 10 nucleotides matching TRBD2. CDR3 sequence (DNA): TGTGCCAGCAGCTTGGGGGGGACTAGCGCTTACGAGCAGTACTTC. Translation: CASSLGGTSAYEQYF.